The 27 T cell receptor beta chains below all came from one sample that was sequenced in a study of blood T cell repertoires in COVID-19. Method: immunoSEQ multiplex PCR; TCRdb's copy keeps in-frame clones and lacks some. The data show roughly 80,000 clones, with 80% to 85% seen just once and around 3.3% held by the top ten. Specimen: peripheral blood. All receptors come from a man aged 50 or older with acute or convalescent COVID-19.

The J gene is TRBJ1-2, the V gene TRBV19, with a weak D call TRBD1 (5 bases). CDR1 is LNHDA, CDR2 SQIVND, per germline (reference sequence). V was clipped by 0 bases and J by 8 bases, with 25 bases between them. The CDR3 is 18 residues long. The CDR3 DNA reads TGTGCCAGTAGTATAGATCTTTGGGCCGGGACTGCCGAGTGGGGCTACACCTTC. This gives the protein CASSIDLWAGTAEWGYTF.

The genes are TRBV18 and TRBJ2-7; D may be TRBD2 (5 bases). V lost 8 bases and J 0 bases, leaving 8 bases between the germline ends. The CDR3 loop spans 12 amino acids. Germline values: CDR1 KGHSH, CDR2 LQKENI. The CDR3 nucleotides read TGTGCCAGCGACGAGGGCTCCTACGAGCAGTACTTC. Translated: CASDEGSYEQYF. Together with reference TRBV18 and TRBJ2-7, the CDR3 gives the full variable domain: NAGVMQNPRHLVRRRGQEARLRCSPMKGHSHVYWYRQLPEEGLKFMVYLQKENIIDESGMPKERFSAEFPKEGPSILRIQQVVRGDSAAYFCASDEGSYEQYFGPGTRLTVT.

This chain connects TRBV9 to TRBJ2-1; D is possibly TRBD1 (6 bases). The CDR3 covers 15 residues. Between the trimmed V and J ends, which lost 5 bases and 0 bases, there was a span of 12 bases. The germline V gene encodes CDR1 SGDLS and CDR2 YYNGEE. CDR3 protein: CASSQGFASYNEQFF. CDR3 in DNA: TGTGCCAGCAGTCAGGGGTTTGCCTCCTACAATGAGCAGTTCTTC. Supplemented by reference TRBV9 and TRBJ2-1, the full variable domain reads DSGVTQTPKHLITATGQRVTLRCSPRSGDLSVYWYQQSLDQGLQFLIQYYNGEERAKGNILERFSAQQFPDLHSELNLSSLELGDSALYFCASSQGFASYNEQFFGPGTRLTVL.

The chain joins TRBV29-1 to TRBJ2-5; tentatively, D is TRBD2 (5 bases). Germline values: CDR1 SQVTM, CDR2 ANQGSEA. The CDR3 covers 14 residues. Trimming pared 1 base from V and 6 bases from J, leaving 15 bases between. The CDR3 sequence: CSVEGLADKKTQYF. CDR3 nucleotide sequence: TGCAGCGTTGAAGGTCTAGCAGACAAAAAGACCCAGTACTTC.

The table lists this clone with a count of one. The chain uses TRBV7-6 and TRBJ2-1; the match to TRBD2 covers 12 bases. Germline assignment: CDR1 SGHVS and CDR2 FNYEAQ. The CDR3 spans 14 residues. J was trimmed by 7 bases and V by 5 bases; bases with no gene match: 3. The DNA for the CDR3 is TGTGCCAGCAGCGCTAGCGGGGGGGCGAATGAGCAGTTCTTC. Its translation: CASSASGGANEQFF.

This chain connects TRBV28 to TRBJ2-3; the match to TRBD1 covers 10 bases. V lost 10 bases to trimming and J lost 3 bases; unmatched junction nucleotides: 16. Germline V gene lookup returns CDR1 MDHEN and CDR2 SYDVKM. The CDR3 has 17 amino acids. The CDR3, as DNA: TGTGCCACCTTCCCCCCCGGGACAGGGGCGTTGACAGATACGCAGTATTTT. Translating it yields CATFPPGTGALTDTQYF.

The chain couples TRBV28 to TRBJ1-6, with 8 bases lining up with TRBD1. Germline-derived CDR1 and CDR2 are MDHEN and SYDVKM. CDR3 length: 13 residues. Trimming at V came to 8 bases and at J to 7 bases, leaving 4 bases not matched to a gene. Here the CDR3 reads CASLDRANSPLHF. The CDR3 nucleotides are TGTGCCAGCCTGGACAGGGCGAATTCACCCCTCCACTTT.

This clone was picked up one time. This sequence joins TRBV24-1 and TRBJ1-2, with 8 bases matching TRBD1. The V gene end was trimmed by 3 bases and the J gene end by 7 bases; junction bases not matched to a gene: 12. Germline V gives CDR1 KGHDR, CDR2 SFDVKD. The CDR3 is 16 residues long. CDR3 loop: CATSDGTRTGYSGYTF. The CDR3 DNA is TGTGCCACCAGTGATGGTACGAGGACAGGGTATTCTGGCTACACCTTC.

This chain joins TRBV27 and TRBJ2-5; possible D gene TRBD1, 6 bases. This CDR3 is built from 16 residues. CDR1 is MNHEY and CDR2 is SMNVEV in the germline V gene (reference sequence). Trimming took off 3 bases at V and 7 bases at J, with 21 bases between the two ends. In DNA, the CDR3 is TGTGCCAGCAGTTTCCGTGGCATCCCCACGACAGGGACCCAGTACTTC. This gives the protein CASSFRGIPTTGTQYF.

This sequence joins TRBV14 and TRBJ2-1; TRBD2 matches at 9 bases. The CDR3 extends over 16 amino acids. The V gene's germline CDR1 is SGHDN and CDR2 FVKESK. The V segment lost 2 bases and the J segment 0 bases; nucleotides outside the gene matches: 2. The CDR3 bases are TGTGCCAGCAGCCAACTTAGCGGGAGCTCCTACAATGAGCAGTTCTTC. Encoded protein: CASSQLSGSSYNEQFF.

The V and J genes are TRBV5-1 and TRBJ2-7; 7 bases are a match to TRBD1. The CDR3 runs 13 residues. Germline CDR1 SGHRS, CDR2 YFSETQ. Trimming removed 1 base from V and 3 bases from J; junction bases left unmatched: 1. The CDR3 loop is CASSLRDSYEQYF. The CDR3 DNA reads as TGCGCCAGCAGCTTGCGGGACAGCTACGAGCAGTACTTC.

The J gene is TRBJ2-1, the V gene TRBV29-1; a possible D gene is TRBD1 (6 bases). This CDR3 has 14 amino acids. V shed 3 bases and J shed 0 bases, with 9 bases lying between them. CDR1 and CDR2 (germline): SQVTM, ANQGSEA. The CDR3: CSVDDRSSYNEQFF. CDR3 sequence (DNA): TGCAGCGTTGACGACAGGAGCTCCTACAATGAGCAGTTCTTC.

As DNA, the CDR3 is TGCGCCAGCAGCCCCCAGGGAAGTAATTCACCCCTCCACTTT. It is translated as CASSPQGSNSPLHF. The chain joins TRBV5-1 to TRBJ1-6, with D perhaps TRBD1 (5 bases). Per the germline V gene, CDR1 is SGHRS and CDR2 is YFSETQ. The V end was cut by 4 bases, the J end by 6 bases, with 11 bases between. The CDR3 is made up of 14 amino acids. The variable domain in full, with the rest retrieved from reference TRBV5-1 and TRBJ1-6, is KAGVTQTPRYLIKTRGQQVTLSCSPISGHRSVSWYQQTPGQGLQFLFEYFSETQRNKGNFPGRFSGRQFSNSRSEMNVSTLELGDSALYLCASSPQGSNSPLHFGNGTRLTVT.

The CDR3 here is CASKSTGQGTSGSYNEQFF. The CDR3 DNA follows: TGTGCCAGCAAAAGTACAGGACAGGGGACTAGCGGCTCCTACAATGAGCAGTTCTTC. The J gene is TRBJ2-1, the V gene TRBV2; TRBD2 agrees at 11 bases. Trimming cost V 7 bases and J 0 bases; bases outside gene matches: 14. The CDR3 totals 19 residues. Germline CDR1 is SNHLY and CDR2 is FYNNEI.

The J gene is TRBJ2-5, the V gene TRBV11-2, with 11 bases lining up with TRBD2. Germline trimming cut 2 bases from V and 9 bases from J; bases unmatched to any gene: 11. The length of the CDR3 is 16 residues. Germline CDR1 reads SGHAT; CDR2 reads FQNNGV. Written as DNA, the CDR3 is TGTGCCAGCAGCTTAAGGGCTAGCGGGAGGAGGACGGCCCAGTACTTC. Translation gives CASSLRASGRRTAQYF.

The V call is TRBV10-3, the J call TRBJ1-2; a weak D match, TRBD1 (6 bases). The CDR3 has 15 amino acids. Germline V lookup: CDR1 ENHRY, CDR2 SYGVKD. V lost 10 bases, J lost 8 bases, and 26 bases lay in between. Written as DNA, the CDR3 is TGTGCCACCAGGTTCGCAGGGGAGGGGGGGCGCGGCTACACCTTC. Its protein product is CATRFAGEGGRGYTF.

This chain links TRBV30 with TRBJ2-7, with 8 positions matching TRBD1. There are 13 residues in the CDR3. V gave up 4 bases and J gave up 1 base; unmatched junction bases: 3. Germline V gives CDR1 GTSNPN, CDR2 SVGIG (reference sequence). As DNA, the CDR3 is TGTGCCTGGAACCACAGGGGGTCCTACGAGCAGTACTTC. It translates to CAWNHRGSYEQYF.

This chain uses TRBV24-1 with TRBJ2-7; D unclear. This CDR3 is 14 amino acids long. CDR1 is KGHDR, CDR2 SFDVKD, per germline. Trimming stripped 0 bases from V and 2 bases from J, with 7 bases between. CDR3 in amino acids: CATSDLNYPYEQYF. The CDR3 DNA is TGTGCCACCAGTGATTTGAACTACCCCTACGAGCAGTACTTC.

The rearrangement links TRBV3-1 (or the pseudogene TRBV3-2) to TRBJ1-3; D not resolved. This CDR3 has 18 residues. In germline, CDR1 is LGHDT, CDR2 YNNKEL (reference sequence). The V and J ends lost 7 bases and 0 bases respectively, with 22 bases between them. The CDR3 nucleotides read TGTGCCAGCATCTTGGGCCCGACCGACACCAACTCTGGAAACACCATATATTTT. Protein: CASILGPTDTNSGNTIYF.

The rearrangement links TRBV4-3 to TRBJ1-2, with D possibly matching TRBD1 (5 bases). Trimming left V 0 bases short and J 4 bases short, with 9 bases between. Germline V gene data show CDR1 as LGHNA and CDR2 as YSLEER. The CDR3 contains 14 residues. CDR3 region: CASSQDRATYGYTF. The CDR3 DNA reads TGCGCCAGCAGCCAAGACAGGGCGACCTATGGCTACACCTTC.

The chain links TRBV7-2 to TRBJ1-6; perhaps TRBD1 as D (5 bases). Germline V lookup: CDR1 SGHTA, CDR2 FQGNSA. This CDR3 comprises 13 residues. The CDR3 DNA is TGTGCTATCCGGGCAGGGTCGCATTCACCCCTCCACTTT. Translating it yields CAIRAGSHSPLHF.

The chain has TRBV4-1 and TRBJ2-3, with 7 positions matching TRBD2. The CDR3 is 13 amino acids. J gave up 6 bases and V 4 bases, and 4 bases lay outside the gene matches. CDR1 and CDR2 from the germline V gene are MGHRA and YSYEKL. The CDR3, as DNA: TGCGCCAGCAGCCTGCGGGAGCTCGATACGCAGTATTTT. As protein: CASSLRELDTQYF.

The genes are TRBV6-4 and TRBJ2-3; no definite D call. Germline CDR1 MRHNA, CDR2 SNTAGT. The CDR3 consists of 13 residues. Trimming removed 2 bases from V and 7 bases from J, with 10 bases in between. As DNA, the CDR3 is TGTGCCAGCAGTGACCCCCCCGCGTATACGCAGTATTTT. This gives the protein CASSDPPAYTQYF.

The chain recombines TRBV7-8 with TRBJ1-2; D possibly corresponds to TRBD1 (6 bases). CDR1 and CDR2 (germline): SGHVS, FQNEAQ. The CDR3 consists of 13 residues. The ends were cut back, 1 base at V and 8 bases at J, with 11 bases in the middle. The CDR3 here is CASSLGSGEGYTF. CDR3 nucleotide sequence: TGTGCCAGCAGCTTAGGTTCAGGGGAGGGCTACACCTTC.

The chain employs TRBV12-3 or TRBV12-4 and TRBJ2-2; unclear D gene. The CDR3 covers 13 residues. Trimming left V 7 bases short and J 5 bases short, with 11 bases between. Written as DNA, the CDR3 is TGTGCCAGCATAAGGCGGAGAACCGGGGAGCTGTTTTTT. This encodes CASIRRRTGELFF.

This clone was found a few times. The CDR3 bases are TGCGCCAGCGGTCAGGGGCTTGACACTGAAGCTTTCTTT. Translated: CASGQGLDTEAFF. This sequence joins TRBV5-1 and TRBJ1-1; possible D gene TRBD1, 6 bases. Germline-derived CDR1 and CDR2 are SGHRS and YFSETQ. V lost 7 bases, J lost 3 bases, and 13 bases lay in between. CDR3 size: 13 residues.

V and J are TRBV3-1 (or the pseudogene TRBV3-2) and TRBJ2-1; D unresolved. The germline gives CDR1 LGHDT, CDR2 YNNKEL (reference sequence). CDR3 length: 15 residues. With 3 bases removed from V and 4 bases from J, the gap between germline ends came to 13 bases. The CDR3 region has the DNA TGTGCCAGCAGCCAGGCAGTAAGGAGTTACAATGAGCAGTTCTTC. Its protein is CASSQAVRSYNEQFF.